This T cell receptor beta chain was identified in a study of read filtering for tumor transcriptome and immune sequencing. Looking at the study overall: Mean patient age was around 66 years, range roughly 40 to 85; roughly 18 male, roughly 14 female. Study-level results: IR-seq captured clonotypes deeper and more reliably than RNA-seq. Dropping single-read clonotypes raised IR-seq and RNA-seq shared-clonotype correlation.

Molecular barcoded adaptors covering alpha/delta and beta/gamma chains were used on around 370 ng RNA. TCRdb passed the reads through MiXCR, listing each CDR3 protein once. Seen here are roughly 61,000 distinct CDR3 sequences, approximately 13% observed once, and the top ten hold 16%. To note about this clonotype: Its antigen is unidentified.

Trimming pared 3 bases from V and 3 bases from J, leaving 17 bases between. Germline values: CDR1 SQVTM, CDR2 ANQGSEA. This CDR3 contains 16 residues. The rearrangement links TRBV29-1 to TRBJ2-2; the D is unclear. The sequenced sample was a population of CD138-negative cells sorted from bone marrow. This TCR derives from a donor at least 40 years old with multiple myeloma. This CDR3 is CSVERPRSPYTGELFF. The DNA of the CDR3 is TGCAGCGTTGAGAGACCTAGGTCTCCTTACACCGGGGAGCTGTTTTTT.